What follows are 8 T cell receptor beta chains derived from one specimen sequenced in a study of OX40 agonist ivuxolimab in advanced cancers. The method was immunoSEQ multiplex PCR; TCRdb's version includes in-frame clones alone and lacks a portion of them. This sample has roughly 49,000 clones; 75% to 80% occur once, and the top ten carry approximately 8%. This specimen was CD4+ or CD8+ T cells sorted from blood, taken in a trial of the OX40 agonist ivuxolimab. These receptors all stem from an adult with an advanced solid tumor such as melanoma, head and neck, liver or kidney cancer.

The rearrangement links TRBV6-1 to TRBJ1-3; no firm D call. Trimming cost V 0 bases and J 4 bases, with 13 bases left between them. The CDR3 is made up of 16 amino acids. Germline assignment: CDR1 MNHNS and CDR2 SASEGT. This CDR3 reads CASSEALRDYGNTIYF. CDR3 DNA: TGTGCCAGCAGTGAAGCGCTTCGAGATTACGGAAACACCATATATTTT.

This clone occurred a few times. The chain employs TRBV11-2 and TRBJ2-7, with 8 positions matching TRBD1. The CDR3 covers 15 residues. Germline V CDR1 and CDR2: SGHAT, FQNNGV. The ends lost 5 bases at V and 4 bases at J; junction bases unmatched: 10. The CDR3 loop reads CASSPRRQGLYEQYF. CDR3 DNA: TGTGCCAGCAGCCCCAGGCGACAGGGGTTGTACGAGCAGTACTTC.

This chain connects TRBV5-1 to TRBJ2-7, with 9 bases matching TRBD2. Germline V CDR1 and CDR2: SGHRS, YFSETQ. CDR3 size: 16 residues. Trimming cost V 0 bases and J 1 base; bases outside gene matches: 5. CDR3 in amino acids: CASSLASSGTSYEQYF. CDR3 DNA sequence: TGCGCCAGCAGCTTGGCATCTAGCGGGACTTCCTACGAGCAGTACTTC. Filled out from reference TRBV5-1 and TRBJ2-7, the complete variable domain reads KAGVTQTPRYLIKTRGQQVTLSCSPISGHRSVSWYQQTPGQGLQFLFEYFSETQRNKGNFPGRFSGRQFSNSRSEMNVSTLELGDSALYLCASSLASSGTSYEQYFGPGTRLTVT.

This clone was detected only a few times. The junction departs from germline at one end; a sequencing error may be responsible. The chain joins TRBV6-1 to TRBJ2-3; D remains ambiguous. Looked up from germline, CDR1 is MNHNS and CDR2 is SASEGT. The CDR3 covers 14 residues. As DNA, the CDR3 is TGTGCCAGCAATGAAATTTTTCGGACAGATACGCAGTATTTT. Its protein product is CASNEIFRTDTQYF.

This chain joins TRBV30 and TRBJ1-6, with TRBD1 as a possible D gene (5 bases). CDR1 is GTSNPN, CDR2 SVGIG, per germline (reference sequence). Trimming took 0 bases from V and 2 from J, leaving 11 bases between them. The CDR3 runs to 16 residues. The CDR3 sequence is CAWSVQGDPYNSPLHF. In DNA, the CDR3 is TGTGCCTGGAGTGTACAAGGGGACCCCTATAATTCACCCCTCCACTTT.

The chain recombines TRBV11-2 with TRBJ1-2, with a weak D call TRBD1 (6 bases). Trimming cost V 5 bases and J 8 bases, with 9 bases left between them. This CDR3 is 11 amino acids long. Germline-derived CDR1 and CDR2 are SGHAT and FQNNGV. CDR3 bases: TGTGCCAGCAGCCAGGGGTACGGCTACACCTTC. Residues: CASSQGYGYTF.

The V call is TRBV7-2, the J call TRBJ1-5, with 10 bases aligning to TRBD1. This CDR3 is built from 14 residues. Germline CDR1 reads SGHTA; CDR2 reads FQGNSA. Unmatched junction bases numbered 3, after V lost 4 bases and J lost 6 bases. The CDR3 reads CASSSGQGVQPQHF. The CDR3 DNA reads TGTGCCAGCAGCTCAGGACAGGGGGTTCAGCCCCAGCATTTT. The variable domain in full, with the rest retrieved from reference TRBV7-2 and TRBJ1-5, is GAGVSQSPSNKVTEKGKDVELRCDPISGHTALYWYRQSLGQGLEFLIYFQGNSAPDKSGLPSDRFSAERTGGSVSTLTIQRTQQEDSAVYLCASSSGQGVQPQHFGDGTRLSIL.

The V gene is TRBV2, the J gene TRBJ1-1; 8 positions agree with TRBD1. Germline loops: CDR1 SNHLY, CDR2 FYNNEI. With 8 bases clipped from V and 5 bases from J, the junction kept 10 bases outside the gene matches. This CDR3 has 14 residues. The CDR3 loop is CASLGWTGWTEAFF. In nucleotides, the CDR3 is TGTGCCAGCCTCGGTTGGACAGGGTGGACTGAAGCTTTCTTT.